These 9 T cell receptor beta chains were sequenced from one sample in a study of CD8 T cells in ankylosing spondylitis. Regarding the study as a whole: A TCR beta motif of about eight highly homologous variants seemed to mark ankylosing spondylitis blood.

No antigen has been identified for these receptors. TCRdb analysed the 5' RACE reads with MiXCR anew, one entry per CDR3 protein. In the table there are about 840,000 distinct CDR3 sequences, 12% of which are singletons. Source material: blood, either unsorted or a sorted T cell fraction (not recorded which). The receptors were gathered from a male donor with ankylosing spondylitis.

The chain carries TRBV20-1 and TRBJ2-7, with D possibly matching TRBD2 (5 bases). Deletions cut 0 bases from V and 8 bases from J, with 14 bases between. The CDR3 loop spans 13 amino acids. The germline CDR1 and CDR2 sequences are DFQATT and SNEGSKA (reference sequence). The CDR3 bases are TGCAGTGCTAGAGATCGTGGGGAGTTCAAGCAGTACTTC. Protein sequence: CSARDRGEFKQYF.

This clonotype has just a few counts. The chain carries TRBV6-2 or TRBV6-3 and TRBJ1-5; D might be TRBD1 (5 bases). This CDR3 comprises 14 residues. Germline V gives CDR1 MNHEY, CDR2 SVGEGT. V lost 7 bases, J lost 7 bases, and 17 bases lay in between. The CDR3 region is CASTGRLTGQPQHF. The CDR3 DNA is TGTGCCAGCACAGGGAGGCTTACCGGGCAGCCCCAGCATTTT.

The gene calls are TRBV9 and TRBJ2-2; TRBD2 agrees at 9 bases. The germline V gene has CDR1 SGDLS and CDR2 YYNGEE. Unmatched junction bases numbered 2, after V lost 5 bases and J lost 3 bases. The CDR3 runs to 14 residues. CDR3 sequence reads: CASRGGRDTGELFF. CDR3 DNA sequence: TGTGCCAGCAGAGGCGGGAGGGACACCGGGGAGCTGTTTTTT.

The chain employs TRBV5-5 and TRBJ1-5, with TRBD1 matching 8 bases. Germline-derived CDR1 and CDR2 are SGHKS and YYEKEE (reference sequence). V gave up 4 bases and J gave up 5 bases; unmatched junction bases: 5. CDR3 length: 14 residues. The DNA for the CDR3 is TGTGCCAGCAGCGTGGACAGGGAGGATCAGCCCCAGCATTTT. Translating gives CASSVDREDQPQHF.

The rearrangement joins TRBV29-1 to TRBJ2-2, with D maybe TRBD1 (6 bases). The length of the CDR3 is 13 residues. V dropped 8 bases and J dropped 2 bases, with 12 bases sitting between them. CDR1 SQVTM and CDR2 ANQGSEA come from the germline V gene. The CDR3 sequence is CSSGTLNTGELFF. For the CDR3, the DNA is TGCAGCTCCGGGACACTTAACACCGGGGAGCTGTTTTTT.

This clonotype was counted ten times or more. The chain links TRBV9 to TRBJ1-2, with D perhaps matching TRBD1 (6 bases). V lost 2 bases to trimming and J lost 7 bases, with 12 bases between them. CDR1 and CDR2 from the germline V gene are SGDLS and YYNGEE. The CDR3 is made up of 13 amino acids. Here the CDR3 DNA reads TGTGCCAGCAGCGTGGCAGGGGCGGGTGGCTACACCTTC. It yields the protein CASSVAGAGGYTF.

The chain couples TRBV20-1 to TRBJ2-1; the D is unclear. Per the germline V gene, CDR1 is DFQATT and CDR2 is SNEGSKA (reference sequence). V lost 3 bases and J lost 1, with 13 bases in between. The CDR3 is made up of 15 amino acids. CDR3 sequence: CSARSRVQSYNEQFF. The DNA for the CDR3 is TGCAGTGCTAGGTCTCGGGTCCAATCCTACAATGAGCAGTTCTTC.

This chain links TRBV29-1 with TRBJ1-1, with D maybe TRBD1 (5 bases). V was trimmed by 4 bases and J by 0 bases, leaving 9 bases between them. This CDR3 region has 13 residues. Germline-derived CDR1 and CDR2 are SQVTM and ANQGSEA. The DNA of the CDR3 is TGCAGCGTTGCAGAACAGGTGAACACTGAAGCTTTCTTT. This codes for CSVAEQVNTEAFF.

Only a few counts were recorded for this clonotype. The gene calls are TRBV5-1 and TRBJ2-1, with D perhaps TRBD1 or TRBD2 (5 bases each). Germline assignment: CDR1 SGHRS and CDR2 YFSETQ. This CDR3 spans 14 amino acids. With 6 bases removed from V and 7 bases from J, the gap between germline ends came to 17 bases. The CDR3 protein is CASTALPGQNEQFF. CDR3 nucleotide sequence: TGCGCCAGCACCGCACTCCCGGGGCAGAATGAGCAGTTCTTC.